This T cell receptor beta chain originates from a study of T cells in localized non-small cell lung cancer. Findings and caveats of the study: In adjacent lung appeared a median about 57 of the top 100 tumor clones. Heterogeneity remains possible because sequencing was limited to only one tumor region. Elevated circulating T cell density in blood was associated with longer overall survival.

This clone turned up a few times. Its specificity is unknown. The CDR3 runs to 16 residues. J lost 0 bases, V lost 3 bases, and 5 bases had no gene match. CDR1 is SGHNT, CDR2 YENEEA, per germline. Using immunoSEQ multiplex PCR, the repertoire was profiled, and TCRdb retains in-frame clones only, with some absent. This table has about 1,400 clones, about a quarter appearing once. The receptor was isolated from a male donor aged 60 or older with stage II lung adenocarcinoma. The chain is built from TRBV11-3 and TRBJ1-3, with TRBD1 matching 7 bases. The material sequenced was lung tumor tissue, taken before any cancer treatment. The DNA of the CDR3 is TGTGCCAGCAGCTTGGGACAGTTGAGCTCTGGAAACACCATATATTTT. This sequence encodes CASSLGQLSSGNTIYF.